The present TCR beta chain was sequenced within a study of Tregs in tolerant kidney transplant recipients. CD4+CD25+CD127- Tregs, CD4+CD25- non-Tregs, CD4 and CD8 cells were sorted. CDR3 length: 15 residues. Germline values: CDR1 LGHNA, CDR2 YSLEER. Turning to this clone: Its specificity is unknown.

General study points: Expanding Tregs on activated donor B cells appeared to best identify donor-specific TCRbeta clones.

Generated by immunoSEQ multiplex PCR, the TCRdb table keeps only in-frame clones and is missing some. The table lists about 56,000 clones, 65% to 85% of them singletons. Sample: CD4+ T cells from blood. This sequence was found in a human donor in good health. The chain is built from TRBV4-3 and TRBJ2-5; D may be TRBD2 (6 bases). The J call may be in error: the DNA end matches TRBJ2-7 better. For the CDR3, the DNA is TGCGCCAGCAGCCAAGCTAACGGGGGTCCCTACGAGCAGTACTTC. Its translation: CASSQANGGPYEQYF.